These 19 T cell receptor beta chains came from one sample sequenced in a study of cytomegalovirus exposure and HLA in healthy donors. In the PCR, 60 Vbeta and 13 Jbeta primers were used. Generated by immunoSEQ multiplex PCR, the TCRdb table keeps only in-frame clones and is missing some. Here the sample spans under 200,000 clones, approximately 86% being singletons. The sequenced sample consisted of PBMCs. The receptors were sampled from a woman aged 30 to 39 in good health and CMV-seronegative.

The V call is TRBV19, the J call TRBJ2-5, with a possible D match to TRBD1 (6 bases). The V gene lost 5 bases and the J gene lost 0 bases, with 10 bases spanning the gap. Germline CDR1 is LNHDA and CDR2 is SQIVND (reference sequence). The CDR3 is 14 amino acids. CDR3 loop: CASSPRDNQETQYF. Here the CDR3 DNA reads TGTGCCAGTAGTCCCCGGGACAACCAAGAGACCCAGTACTTC. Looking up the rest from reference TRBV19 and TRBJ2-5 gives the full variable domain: DGGITQSPKYLFRKEGQNVTLSCEQNLNHDAMYWYRQDPGQGLRLIYYSQIVNDFQKGDIAEGYSVSREKKESFPLTVTSAQKNPTAFYLCASSPRDNQETQYFGPGTRLLVL.

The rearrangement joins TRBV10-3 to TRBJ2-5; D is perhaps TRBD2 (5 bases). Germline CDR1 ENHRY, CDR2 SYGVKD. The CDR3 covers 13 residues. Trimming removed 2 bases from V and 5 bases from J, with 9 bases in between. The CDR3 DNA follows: TGTGCCATCAGTGAGGTGGGAGAGGAGACCCAGTACTTC. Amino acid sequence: CAISEVGEETQYF.

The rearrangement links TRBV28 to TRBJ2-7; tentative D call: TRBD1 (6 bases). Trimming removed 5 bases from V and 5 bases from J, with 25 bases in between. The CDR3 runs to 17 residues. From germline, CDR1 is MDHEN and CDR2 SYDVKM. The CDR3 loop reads CASSTPFGTINGNEQYF. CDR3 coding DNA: TGTGCCAGCAGTACCCCCTTCGGGACAATTAATGGGAACGAGCAGTACTTC.

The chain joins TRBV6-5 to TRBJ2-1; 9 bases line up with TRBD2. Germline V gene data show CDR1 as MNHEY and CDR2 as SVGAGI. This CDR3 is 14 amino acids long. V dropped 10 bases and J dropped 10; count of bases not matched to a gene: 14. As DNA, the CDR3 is TGTGCCACCGTGGGTAGCGGGAGCGGAGGGGAGCAGTTCTTC. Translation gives CATVGSGSGGEQFF.

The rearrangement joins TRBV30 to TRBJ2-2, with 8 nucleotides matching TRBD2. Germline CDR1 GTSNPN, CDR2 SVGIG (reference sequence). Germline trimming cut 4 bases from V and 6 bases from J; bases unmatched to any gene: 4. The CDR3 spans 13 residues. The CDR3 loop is CAWNRAGAGELFF. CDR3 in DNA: TGTGCCTGGAACCGAGCGGGGGCCGGGGAGCTGTTTTTT.

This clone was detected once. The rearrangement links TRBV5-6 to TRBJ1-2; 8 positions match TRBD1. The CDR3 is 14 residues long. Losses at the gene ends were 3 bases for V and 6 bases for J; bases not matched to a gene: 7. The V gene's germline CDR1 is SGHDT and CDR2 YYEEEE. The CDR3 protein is CASSSLGQVDGYTF. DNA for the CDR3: TGTGCCAGCAGCTCGTTGGGACAGGTGGATGGCTACACCTTC.

CDR3 sequence (DNA): TGTGCCAGCAGTGTACACCGTCAGCCCCAGCATTTT. Translated, it gives CASSVHRQPQHF. V gene TRBV28 combines with J gene TRBJ1-5; D is unclear. This CDR3 contains 12 residues. Germline lookup yields CDR1 MDHEN and CDR2 SYDVKM. V was trimmed by 5 bases and J by 6 bases, leaving 8 bases between them.

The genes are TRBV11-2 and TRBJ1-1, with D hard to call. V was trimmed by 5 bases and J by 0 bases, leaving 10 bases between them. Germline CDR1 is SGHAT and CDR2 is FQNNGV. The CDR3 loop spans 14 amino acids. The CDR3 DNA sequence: TGTGCCAGCAGCCCCCCCCCAGTGAACACTGAAGCTTTCTTT. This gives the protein CASSPPPVNTEAFF.

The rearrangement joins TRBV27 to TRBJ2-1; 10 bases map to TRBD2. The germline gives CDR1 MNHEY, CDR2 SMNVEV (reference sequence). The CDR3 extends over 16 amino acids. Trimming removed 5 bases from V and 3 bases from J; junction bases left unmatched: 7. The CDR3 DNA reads TGTGCCAGCAGTCCACGGGGACTAGCGTTCTACAATGAGCAGTTCTTC. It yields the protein CASSPRGLAFYNEQFF.

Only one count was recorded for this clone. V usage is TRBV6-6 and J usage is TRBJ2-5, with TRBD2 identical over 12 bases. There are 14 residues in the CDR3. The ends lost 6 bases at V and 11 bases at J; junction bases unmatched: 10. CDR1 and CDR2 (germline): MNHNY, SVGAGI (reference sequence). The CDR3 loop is CASSTTSGGLEQYF. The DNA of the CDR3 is TGTGCCAGCAGCACGACTAGCGGGGGCCTTGAGCAGTACTTC.

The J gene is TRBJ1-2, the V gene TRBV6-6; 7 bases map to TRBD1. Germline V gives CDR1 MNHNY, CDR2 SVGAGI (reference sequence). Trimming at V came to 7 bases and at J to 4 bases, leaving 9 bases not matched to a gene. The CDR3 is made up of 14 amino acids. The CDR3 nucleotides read TGTGCCAGCACCTCCGGGACAGTAATCTATGGCTACACCTTC. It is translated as CASTSGTVIYGYTF.

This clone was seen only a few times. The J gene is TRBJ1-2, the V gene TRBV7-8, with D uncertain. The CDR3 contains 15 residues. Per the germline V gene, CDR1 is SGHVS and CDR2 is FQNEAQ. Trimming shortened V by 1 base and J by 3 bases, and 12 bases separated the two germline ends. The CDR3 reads CASSLDDEGYYGYTF. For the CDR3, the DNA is TGTGCCAGCAGCTTAGATGACGAGGGATACTATGGCTACACCTTC.

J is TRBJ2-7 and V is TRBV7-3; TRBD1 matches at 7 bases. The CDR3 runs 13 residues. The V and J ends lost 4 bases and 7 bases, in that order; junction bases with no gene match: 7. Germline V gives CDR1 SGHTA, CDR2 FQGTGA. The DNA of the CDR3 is TGTGCCAGCAGCTCCGACAGGGAACAGGAGCAGTACTTC. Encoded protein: CASSSDREQEQYF.

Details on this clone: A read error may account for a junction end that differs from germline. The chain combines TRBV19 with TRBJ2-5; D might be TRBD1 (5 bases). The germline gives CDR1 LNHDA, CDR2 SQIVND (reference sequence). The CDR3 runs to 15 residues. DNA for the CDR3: TGTGCCAGTAGTGTAGACCAGGGAATAGGAGAGACCCAGTACTTC. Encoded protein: CASSVDQGIGETQYF.

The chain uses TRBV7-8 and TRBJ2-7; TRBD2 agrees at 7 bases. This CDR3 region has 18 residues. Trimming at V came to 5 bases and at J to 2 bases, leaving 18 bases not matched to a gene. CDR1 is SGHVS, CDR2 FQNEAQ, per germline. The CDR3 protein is CASSLGRGAATLTYEQYF. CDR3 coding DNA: TGTGCCAGCAGCCTAGGGAGGGGTGCTGCTACGCTAACCTACGAGCAGTACTTC. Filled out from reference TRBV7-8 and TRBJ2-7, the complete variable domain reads GAGVSQSPRYKVAKRGQDVALRCDPISGHVSLFWYQQALGQGPEFLTYFQNEAQLDKSGLPSDRFFAERPEGSVSTLKIQRTQQEDSAVYLCASSLGRGAATLTYEQYFGPGTRLTVT.

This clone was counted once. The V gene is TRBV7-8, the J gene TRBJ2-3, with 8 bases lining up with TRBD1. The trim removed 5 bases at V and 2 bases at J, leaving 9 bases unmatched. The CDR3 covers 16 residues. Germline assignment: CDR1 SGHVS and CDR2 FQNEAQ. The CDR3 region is CASSARIQGVTDTQYF. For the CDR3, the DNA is TGTGCCAGCAGCGCGCGGATACAGGGGGTCACAGATACGCAGTATTTT.

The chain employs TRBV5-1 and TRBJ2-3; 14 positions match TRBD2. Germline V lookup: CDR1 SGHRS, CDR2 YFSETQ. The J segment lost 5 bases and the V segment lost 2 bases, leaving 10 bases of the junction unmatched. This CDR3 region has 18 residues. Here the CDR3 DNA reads TGCGCCAGCAGCTTACTGACTAGCGGGGGGGAGACGGGAGATACGCAGTATTTT. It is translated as CASSLLTSGGETGDTQYF.

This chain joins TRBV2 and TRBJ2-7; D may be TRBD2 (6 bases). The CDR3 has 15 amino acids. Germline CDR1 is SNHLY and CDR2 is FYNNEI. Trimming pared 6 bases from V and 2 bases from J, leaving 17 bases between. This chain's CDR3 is CASRAAGWETYEQYF. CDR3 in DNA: TGTGCCAGCAGAGCTGCGGGGTGGGAAACCTACGAGCAGTACTTC.

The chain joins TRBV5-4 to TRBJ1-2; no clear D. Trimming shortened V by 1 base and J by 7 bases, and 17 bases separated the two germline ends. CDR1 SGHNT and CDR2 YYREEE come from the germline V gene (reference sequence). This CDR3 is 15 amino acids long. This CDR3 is CASSLSRAATGGYTF. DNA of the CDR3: TGTGCCAGCAGCTTGTCGAGGGCAGCTACGGGTGGCTACACCTTC.